These 5 T cell receptor beta chains share one sample of origin, sequenced in a study of vaccination and CD4 T cells after COVID-19. TCRdb fed the PCR reads into MiXCR, producing one record per CDR3 protein. The table lists about 15,000 distinct CDR3 sequences, less than 75% of them singletons, with around 1.1% in the top ten. The sample in question was CD4+ T cells from blood, obtained after SARS-CoV-2 vaccination. The receptors derive from a human donor who had recovered from COVID-19.

The CDR3 nucleotides are TGTGCCAGCAGTGAAAATGGAGATCAGCCCCAGCATTTT. This gives the protein CASSENGDQPQHF. The V gene is TRBV2, the J gene TRBJ1-5, with D unclear. The CDR3 covers 13 residues. Trimming took off 2 bases at V and 5 bases at J, with 7 bases between the two ends. Germline V CDR1 and CDR2: SNHLY, FYNNEI.

The rearrangement joins TRBV12-3 or TRBV12-4 to TRBJ2-5; D is unresolved. V was pared by 3 bases and J by 4 bases, with 9 bases between. This CDR3 region has 13 residues. In DNA form, the CDR3 reads TGTGCCAGCAGTTTTGGAATTGGAGAGACCCAGTACTTC. It specifies CASSFGIGETQYF.

The chain recombines TRBV28 with TRBJ1-1, with a weak D call TRBD1 (5 bases). The germline V and J ends were trimmed by 2 bases and 3 bases, with 7 bases remaining between them. This CDR3 has 13 amino acids. In germline, CDR1 is MDHEN, CDR2 SYDVKM. The CDR3 protein is CASSLTGYTEAFF. The CDR3, as DNA: TGTGCCAGCAGTTTAACAGGCTACACTGAAGCTTTCTTT.

This clonotype was observed a handful of times. The V and J genes are TRBV6-1 and TRBJ2-5; the match to TRBD1 covers 9 bases. The CDR3 has 13 residues. After removal of 8 bases from V and 5 bases from J, the junction contained 6 bases not matched to a gene. Germline V gene sequence: CDR1 MNHNS, CDR2 SASEGT. This chain's CDR3 is CASRQGGRETQYF. DNA of the CDR3: TGTGCCAGCCGACAGGGGGGTAGGGAGACCCAGTACTTC.

V gene TRBV20-1 combines with J gene TRBJ1-6; D not resolved. V dropped 0 bases and J dropped 6 bases, with 6 bases sitting between them. Per germline, CDR1 DFQATT and CDR2 SNEGSKA (reference sequence). The CDR3 covers 13 residues. CDR3 amino acids: CSARETANSPLHF. The CDR3 nucleotides read TGCAGTGCTAGAGAAACAGCTAATTCACCCCTCCACTTT.